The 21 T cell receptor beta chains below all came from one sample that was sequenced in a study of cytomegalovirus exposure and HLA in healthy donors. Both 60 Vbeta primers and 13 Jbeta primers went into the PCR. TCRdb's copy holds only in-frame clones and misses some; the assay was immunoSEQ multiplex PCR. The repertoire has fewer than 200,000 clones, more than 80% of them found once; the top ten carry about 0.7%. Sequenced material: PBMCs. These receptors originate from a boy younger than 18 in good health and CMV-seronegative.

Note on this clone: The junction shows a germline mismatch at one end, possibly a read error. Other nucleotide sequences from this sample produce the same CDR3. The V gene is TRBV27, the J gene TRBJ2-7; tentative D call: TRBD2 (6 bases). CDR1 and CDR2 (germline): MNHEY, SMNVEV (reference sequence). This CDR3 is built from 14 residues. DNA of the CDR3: TGCGCCAGCAGTTTGCGACGGGAGTACCACGAGCAGTACTTC. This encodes CASSLRREYHEQYF.

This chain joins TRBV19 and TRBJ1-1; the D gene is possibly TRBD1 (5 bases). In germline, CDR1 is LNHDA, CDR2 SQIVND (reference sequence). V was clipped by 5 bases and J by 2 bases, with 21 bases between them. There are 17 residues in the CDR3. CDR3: CASSVLGGGVLNTEAFF. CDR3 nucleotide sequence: TGTGCCAGTAGTGTCCTGGGTGGAGGGGTCCTCAACACTGAAGCTTTCTTT.

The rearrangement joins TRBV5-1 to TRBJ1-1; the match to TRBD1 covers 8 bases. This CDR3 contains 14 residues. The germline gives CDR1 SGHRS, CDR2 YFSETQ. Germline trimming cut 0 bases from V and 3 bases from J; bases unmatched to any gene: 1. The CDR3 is CASSLVTGDTEAFF. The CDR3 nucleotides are TGCGCCAGCAGCTTGGTGACAGGGGACACTGAAGCTTTCTTT.

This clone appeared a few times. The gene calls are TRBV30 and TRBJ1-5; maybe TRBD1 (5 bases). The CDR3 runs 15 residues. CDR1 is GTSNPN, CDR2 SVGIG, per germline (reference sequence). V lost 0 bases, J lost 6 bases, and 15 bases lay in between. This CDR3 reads CAWSVQLGGGQPQHF. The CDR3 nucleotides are TGTGCCTGGAGTGTACAACTTGGCGGGGGTCAGCCCCAGCATTTT.

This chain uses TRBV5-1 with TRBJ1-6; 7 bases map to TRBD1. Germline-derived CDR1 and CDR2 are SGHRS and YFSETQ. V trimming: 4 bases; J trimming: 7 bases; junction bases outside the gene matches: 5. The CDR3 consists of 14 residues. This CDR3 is CASSATGFNSPLHF. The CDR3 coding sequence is TGCGCCAGCAGCGCGACAGGGTTCAATTCACCCCTCCACTTT.

The CDR3 coding sequence is TGTGCTAGTCGGGGGGAGCCGGTCACTGAAGCTTTCTTT. Its protein is CASRGEPVTEAFF. V and J are TRBV12-5 and TRBJ1-1; the D gene is possibly TRBD1 (5 bases). CDR1 is LGHNT and CDR2 is FRNRAP in the germline V gene. The CDR3 length is 13 residues. Trimming took 8 bases from V and 4 from J, leaving 14 bases between them.

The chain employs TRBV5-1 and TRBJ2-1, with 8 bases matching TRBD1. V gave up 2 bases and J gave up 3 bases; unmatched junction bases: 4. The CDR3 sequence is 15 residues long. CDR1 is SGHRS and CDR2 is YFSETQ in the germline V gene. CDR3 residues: CASSFVTGVYNEQFF. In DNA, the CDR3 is TGCGCCAGCAGCTTCGTGACAGGGGTCTACAATGAGCAGTTCTTC.

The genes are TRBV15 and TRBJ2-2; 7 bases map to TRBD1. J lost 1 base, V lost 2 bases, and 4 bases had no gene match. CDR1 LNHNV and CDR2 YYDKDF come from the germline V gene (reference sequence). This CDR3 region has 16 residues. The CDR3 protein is CATSRTGTVNTGELFF. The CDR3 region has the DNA TGTGCCACCAGCAGAACCGGGACAGTGAACACCGGGGAGCTGTTTTTT.

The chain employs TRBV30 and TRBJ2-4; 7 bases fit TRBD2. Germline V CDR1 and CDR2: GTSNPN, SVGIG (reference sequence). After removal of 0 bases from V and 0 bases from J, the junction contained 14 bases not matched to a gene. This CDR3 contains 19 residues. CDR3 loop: CAWSVSGLAEILAKNIQYF. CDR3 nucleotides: TGTGCCTGGAGTGTAAGCGGTCTAGCGGAGATTCTAGCCAAAAACATTCAGTACTTC. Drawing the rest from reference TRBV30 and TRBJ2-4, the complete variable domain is SQTIHQWPATLVQPVGSPLSLECTVEGTSNPNLYWYRQAAGRGLQLLFYSVGIGQISSEVPQNLSASRPQDRQFILSSKKLLLSDSGFYLCAWSVSGLAEILAKNIQYFGAGTRLSVL.

The CDR3: CAISDQRENAKFSYEQYF. Here the CDR3 DNA reads TGTGCCATCAGTGATCAGCGGGAAAATGCAAAGTTCTCCTACGAGCAGTACTTC. The V call is TRBV10-3, the J call TRBJ2-5, with TRBD2 matching over 7 bases. The DNA end is a closer match to TRBJ2-7, so the J assignment may be wrong. The CDR3 totals 18 residues. Germline CDR1 is ENHRY and CDR2 is SYGVKD.

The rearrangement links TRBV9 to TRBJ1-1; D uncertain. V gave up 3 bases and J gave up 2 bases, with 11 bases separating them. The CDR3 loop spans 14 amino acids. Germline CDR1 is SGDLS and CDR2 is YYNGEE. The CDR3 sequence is CASSAFGVNTEAFF. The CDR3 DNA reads TGTGCCAGCAGCGCCTTCGGGGTAAACACTGAAGCTTTCTTT.

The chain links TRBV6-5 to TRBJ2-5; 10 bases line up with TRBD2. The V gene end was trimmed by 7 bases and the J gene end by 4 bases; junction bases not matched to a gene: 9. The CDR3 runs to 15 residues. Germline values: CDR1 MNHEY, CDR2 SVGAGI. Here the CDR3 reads CASNPTSGVGETQYF. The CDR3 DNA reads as TGTGCCAGCAATCCAACTAGCGGGGTCGGAGAGACCCAGTACTTC.

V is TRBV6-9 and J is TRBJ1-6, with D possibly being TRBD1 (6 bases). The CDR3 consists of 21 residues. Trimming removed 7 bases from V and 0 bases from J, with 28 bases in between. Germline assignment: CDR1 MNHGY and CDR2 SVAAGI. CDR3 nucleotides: TGTGCCAGCACTCGCCCAACAGGGAACCTCCCCGTTAGCTCCTATAATTCACCCCTCCACTTT. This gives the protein CASTRPTGNLPVSSYNSPLHF.

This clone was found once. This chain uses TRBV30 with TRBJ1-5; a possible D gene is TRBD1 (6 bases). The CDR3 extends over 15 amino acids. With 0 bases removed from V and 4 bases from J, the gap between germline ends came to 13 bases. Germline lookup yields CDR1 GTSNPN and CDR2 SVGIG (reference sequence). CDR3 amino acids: CAWSVGTGRNQPQHF. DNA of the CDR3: TGTGCCTGGAGTGTCGGAACAGGGCGGAATCAGCCCCAGCATTTT.

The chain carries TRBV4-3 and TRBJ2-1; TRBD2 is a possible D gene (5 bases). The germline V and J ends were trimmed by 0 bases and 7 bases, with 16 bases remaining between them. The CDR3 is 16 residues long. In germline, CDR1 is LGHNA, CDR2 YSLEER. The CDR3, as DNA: TGCGCCAGCAGCCAAGAAGCCGGGGAGCCGGGAAATGAGCAGTTCTTC. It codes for CASSQEAGEPGNEQFF.

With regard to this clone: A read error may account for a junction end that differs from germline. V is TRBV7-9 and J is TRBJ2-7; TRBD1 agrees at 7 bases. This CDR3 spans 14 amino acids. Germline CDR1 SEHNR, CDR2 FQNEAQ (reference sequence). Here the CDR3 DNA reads TGTGCCAGCAGCGATCGGACAGGCCCCTACGGGCAGTACTTC. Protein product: CASSDRTGPYGQYF. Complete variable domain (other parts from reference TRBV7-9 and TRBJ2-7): DTGVSQNPRHKITKRGQNVTFRCDPISEHNRLYWYRQTLGQGPEFLTYFQNEAQLEKSRLLSDRFSAERPKGSFSTLEIQRTEQGDSAMYLCASSDRTGPYGQYFGPGTRLTVT.

The CDR3 protein is CASSVGGSGASEQYF. The DNA of the CDR3 is TGTGCCAGCAGCGTAGGTGGATCTGGAGCAAGCGAGCAGTACTTC. The chain has TRBV9 and TRBJ2-7; D call uncertain. Trimming stripped 0 bases from V and 6 bases from J, with 16 bases between. The germline CDR1 and CDR2 sequences are SGDLS and YYNGEE. The CDR3 totals 15 residues.

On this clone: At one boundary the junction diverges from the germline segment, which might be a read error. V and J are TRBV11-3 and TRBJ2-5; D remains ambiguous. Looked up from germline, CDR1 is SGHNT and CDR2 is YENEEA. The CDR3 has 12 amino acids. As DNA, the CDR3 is TGTGCCAGCAGCTTAGACACCCAAAAGATAGACTTC. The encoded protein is CASSLDTQKIDF.

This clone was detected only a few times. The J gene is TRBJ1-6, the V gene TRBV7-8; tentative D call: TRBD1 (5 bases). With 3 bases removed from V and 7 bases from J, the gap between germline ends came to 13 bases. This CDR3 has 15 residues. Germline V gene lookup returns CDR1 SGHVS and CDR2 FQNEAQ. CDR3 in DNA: TGTGCCAGCAGCTTTACCAGGCAGGGAAATTCACCCCTCCACTTT. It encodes CASSFTRQGNSPLHF.

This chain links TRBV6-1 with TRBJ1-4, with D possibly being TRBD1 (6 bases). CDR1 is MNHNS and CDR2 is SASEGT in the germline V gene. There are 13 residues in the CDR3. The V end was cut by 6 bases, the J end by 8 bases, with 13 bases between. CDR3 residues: CASSRQVGEKLFF. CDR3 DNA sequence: TGTGCCAGCAGCAGACAGGTCGGGGAAAAACTGTTTTTT.

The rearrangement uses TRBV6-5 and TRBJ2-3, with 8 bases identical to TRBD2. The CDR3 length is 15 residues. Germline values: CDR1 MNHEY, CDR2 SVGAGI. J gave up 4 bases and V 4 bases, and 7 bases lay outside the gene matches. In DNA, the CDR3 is TGTGCCAGCAGTTTGGGGAGCGGGAGCGCAGATACGCAGTATTTT. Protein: CASSLGSGSADTQYF.